One sample yielded the 28 T cell receptor beta chains listed below, sequenced in a study of T cells in Graves' hyperthyroidism and ophthalmopathy. Template material for amplifying TCR beta CDR3 regions consisted of RNA transcripts. A first-round RT-PCR of the TCR CDR3 used the HTBI primer set. Using its own MiXCR run on the multiplex PCR reads, TCRdb lists one record per CDR3 protein. The sample includes hundreds of thousands of distinct CDR3 sequences, about a sixth of them seen just once. Sequencing was done on a sample of blood. The receptors were gathered from a woman under 30 with Graves' hyperthyroidism.

This clonotype was seen a handful of times. The rearrangement joins TRBV5-1 to TRBJ2-4; 13 bases line up with TRBD2. This CDR3 spans 19 amino acids. Losses at the gene ends were 4 bases for V and 1 base for J; bases not matched to a gene: 11. The germline CDR1 and CDR2 sequences are SGHRS and YFSETQ. The DNA of the CDR3 is TGCGCCAGCAGCCCTCACGGACTAGCGGGAGCTCCGGCCAAAAACATTCAGTACTTC. It encodes CASSPHGLAGAPAKNIQYF.

V is TRBV6-1 and J is TRBJ2-3, with 11 bases aligning to TRBD2. Looked up from germline, CDR1 is MNHNS and CDR2 is SASEGT. V was clipped by 6 bases and J by 2 bases; unmatched bases: 4. The CDR3 covers 15 residues. This CDR3 reads CASRPGLADTDTQYF. Written as DNA, the CDR3 is TGTGCCAGCAGGCCGGGACTAGCGGACACAGATACGCAGTATTTT.

This clonotype was recorded at least ten times. The gene calls are TRBV29-1 and TRBJ1-1; tentative D call: TRBD1 (5 bases). V lost 1 base to trimming and J lost 4 bases, with 19 bases between them. This CDR3 comprises 16 residues. The germline gives CDR1 SQVTM, CDR2 ANQGSEA. The CDR3 sequence is CSVEASIRAQGTEAFF. Here the CDR3 DNA reads TGCAGCGTTGAAGCTAGTATTAGGGCGCAGGGCACTGAAGCTTTCTTT.

The chain has TRBV7-2 and TRBJ1-6, with 7 bases fitting TRBD1. The length of the CDR3 is 16 residues. The V gene end was trimmed by 2 bases and the J gene end by 14 bases; junction bases not matched to a gene: 15. The germline CDR1 and CDR2 sequences are SGHTA and FQGNSA. CDR3: CASSLMSTGRTVTLHF. The CDR3 DNA is TGTGCCAGCAGCTTAATGTCGACAGGGCGCACGGTAACCCTCCACTTT.

J is TRBJ2-7 and V is TRBV20-1; 9 positions agree with TRBD1. The CDR3 is 14 residues long. Germline V gene lookup returns CDR1 DFQATT and CDR2 SNEGSKA (reference sequence). V dropped 3 bases and J dropped 2; count of bases not matched to a gene: 5. CDR3 sequence reads: CSASWTGEPYEQYF. The DNA of the CDR3 is TGCAGTGCTAGTTGGACAGGGGAACCCTACGAGCAGTACTTC.

This clonotype was seen a handful of times. This sequence joins TRBV5-5 and TRBJ1-5, with 10 positions matching TRBD1. The germline CDR1 and CDR2 sequences are SGHKS and YYEKEE (reference sequence). The V segment lost 6 bases and the J segment 0 bases; nucleotides outside the gene matches: 6. This CDR3 has 16 amino acids. The DNA for the CDR3 is TGTGCCAGCAAGACAGGGGGCCCTTATAGCAATCAGCCCCAGCATTTT. Protein sequence: CASKTGGPYSNQPQHF.

The chain has TRBV12-3 or TRBV12-4 and TRBJ2-3; D might be TRBD2 (7 bases). This CDR3 has 17 amino acids. Trimming left V 3 bases short and J 4 bases short, with 20 bases between. CDR3 protein: CASSFGVGGGAPDTQYF. The CDR3, as DNA: TGTGCCAGCAGTTTTGGGGTGGGGGGGGGGGCCCCAGATACGCAGTATTTT.

With respect to this clonotype: Being one base from a much bigger clone, this may be a read error. The gene calls are TRBV2 and TRBJ2-7; 8 nucleotides align to TRBD2. Germline V CDR1 and CDR2: SNHLY, FYNNEI. The junction had 17 bases not matched to a gene; V was cut back by 8 bases and J by 5 bases. This CDR3 has 16 residues. In DNA, the CDR3 is TGTGCCAGCCTATCAGTTTCCGGCGGGAGGATCAACGAGCAGTACTTC. This codes for CASLSVSGGRINEQYF.

This clonotype showed up many times. The rearrangement joins TRBV11-2 to TRBJ1-2, with D possibly being TRBD1 (5 bases). Germline-derived CDR1 and CDR2 are SGHAT and FQNNGV. This CDR3 is 14 amino acids long. With 2 bases removed from V and 4 bases from J, the gap between germline ends came to 11 bases. The CDR3 sequence: CASSLIGGSYGYTF. As DNA, the CDR3 is TGTGCCAGCAGCTTAATCGGGGGGTCCTATGGCTACACCTTC.

This clonotype was recorded a few times. The genes are TRBV4-1 and TRBJ2-5; no clear D gene. Germline values: CDR1 MGHRA, CDR2 YSYEKL. CDR3 length equals 14 residues. V lost 4 bases and J lost 2, with 11 bases in between. CDR3 amino acids: CASSLQDGQETQYF. The DNA of the CDR3 is TGCGCCAGCAGCCTGCAGGACGGACAAGAGACCCAGTACTTC.

This clonotype was recorded many times. The chain carries TRBV2 and TRBJ2-5; 9 nucleotides match TRBD2. Germline V lookup: CDR1 SNHLY, CDR2 FYNNEI. The ends lost 0 bases at V and 5 bases at J; junction bases unmatched: 10. The CDR3 extends over 17 amino acids. The CDR3 loop reads CASSEALGSGGWETQYF. The CDR3, as DNA: TGTGCCAGCAGTGAAGCGCTAGGTAGCGGGGGATGGGAGACCCAGTACTTC. Combining the CDR3 with reference TRBV2 and TRBJ2-5 gives the whole variable domain EPEVTQTPSHQVTQMGQEVILRCVPISNHLYFYWYRQILGQKVEFLVSFYNNEISEKSEIFDDQFSVERPDGSNFTLKIRSTKLEDSAMYFCASSEALGSGGWETQYFGPGTRLLVL.

This clonotype was seen a few times. This CDR3 reads CASSEARASSYNEQFF. CDR3 DNA sequence: TGCGCCAGCAGTGAAGCACGGGCCAGCTCCTACAATGAGCAGTTCTTC. V is TRBV4-1 and J is TRBJ2-1; D ambiguous. CDR3 length: 16 amino acids. Germline lookup yields CDR1 MGHRA and CDR2 YSYEKL. V lost 6 bases to trimming and J lost 0 bases, with 15 bases between them.

The chain joins TRBV20-1 to TRBJ2-1; the D is unclear. The CDR3 is 12 residues long. Germline CDR1 reads DFQATT; CDR2 reads SNEGSKA (reference sequence). Deletions cut 3 bases from V and 5 bases from J, with 8 bases between. CDR3: CSASGPDNEQFF. The DNA for the CDR3 is TGCAGTGCTAGCGGGCCAGACAATGAGCAGTTCTTC.

This clonotype was observed a handful of times. The rearrangement uses TRBV4-1 and TRBJ2-2; 10 positions agree with TRBD2. V lost 3 bases and J lost 3; bases outside the gene matches: 4. The CDR3 is made up of 16 amino acids. Germline V gene sequence: CDR1 MGHRA, CDR2 YSYEKL. The CDR3 loop is CASSQRTSGYTGELFF. CDR3 sequence (DNA): TGCGCCAGCAGCCAGCGGACTAGCGGTTACACCGGGGAGCTGTTTTTT.

This clonotype was counted a few times. The genes are TRBV10-1 and TRBJ1-5; D not certain. The germline V and J ends were trimmed by 7 bases and 1 base, with 11 bases remaining between them. This CDR3 contains 14 residues. The germline CDR1 and CDR2 sequences are WNHNN and SYGVQD (reference sequence). The DNA of the CDR3 is TGCGCCAGCATCCTACCAGCGAGCAATCAGCCCCAGCATTTT. This codes for CASILPASNQPQHF.

This rearrangement joins TRBV7-8 to TRBJ1-1; the D is unclear. Germline V lookup: CDR1 SGHVS, CDR2 FQNEAQ. The V end was cut by 2 bases, the J end by 2 bases, with 9 bases between. The CDR3 extends over 14 amino acids. The CDR3, as DNA: TGTGCCAGCAGCTTATTTTCAGGAAACACTGAAGCTTTCTTT. It yields the protein CASSLFSGNTEAFF.

The V and J genes are TRBV20-1 and TRBJ2-7; tentative D call: TRBD2 (6 bases). V gave up 0 bases and J gave up 4 bases, with 10 bases separating them. The CDR3 spans 13 residues. Germline V CDR1 and CDR2: DFQATT, SNEGSKA (reference sequence). CDR3 residues: CSARDSGFYEQYF. CDR3 DNA sequence: TGCAGTGCTAGAGATAGCGGATTTTACGAGCAGTACTTC.

This clonotype was found many times. The gene calls are TRBV20-1 and TRBJ2-2, with no clear D. There are 15 residues in the CDR3. From germline, CDR1 is DFQATT and CDR2 SNEGSKA (reference sequence). The germline V and J ends were trimmed by 0 bases and 7 bases, with 15 bases remaining between them. DNA for the CDR3: TGCAGTGCTAGAGATTCGGGTCGGATAGGCGGGGAGCTGTTTTTT. As protein: CSARDSGRIGGELFF.

This clonotype was observed at least ten times. This sequence joins TRBV2 and TRBJ2-1, with 8 bases identical to TRBD2. Germline CDR1 is SNHLY and CDR2 is FYNNEI. The J segment lost 8 bases and the V segment lost 1 base, leaving 7 bases of the junction unmatched. The CDR3 covers 15 residues. This CDR3 is CASSEEAGALYEQFF. The DNA of the CDR3 is TGTGCCAGCAGTGAAGAAGCGGGAGCGTTATATGAGCAGTTCTTC.

The V and J genes are TRBV4-1 and TRBJ2-7, with 7 bases lining up with TRBD2. The junction had 6 bases not matched to a gene; V was cut back by 4 bases and J by 3 bases. Germline CDR1 MGHRA, CDR2 YSYEKL. The CDR3 has 14 residues. The chain's CDR3 is CASSRPGRGYEQYF. The CDR3 region has the DNA TGCGCCAGCAGCCGCCCGGGGAGGGGCTACGAGCAGTACTTC.

This chain uses TRBV10-3 with TRBJ2-1, with D perhaps matching TRBD1 (7 bases). CDR1 and CDR2 from the germline V gene are ENHRY and SYGVKD. Trimming pared 4 bases from V and 8 bases from J, leaving 24 bases between. The CDR3 totals 17 residues. DNA of the CDR3: TGTGCCATCAGTGCGCGGGACAGTCGAGTTCCCCGTGATGAGCAGTTCTTC. Translating gives CAISARDSRVPRDEQFF.

This clonotype was counted only a few times. The chain recombines TRBV28 with TRBJ1-4; D gene ambiguous. This CDR3 is built from 8 residues. Trimming pared 11 bases from V and 8 bases from J, leaving 3 bases between. The V gene's germline CDR1 is MDHEN and CDR2 SYDVKM. Written as DNA, the CDR3 is TGTGCCGAGGAAAAACTGTTTTTT. As protein: CAEEKLFF.

The chain is built from TRBV24-1 and TRBJ2-3, with D uncertain. CDR1 and CDR2 (germline): KGHDR, SFDVKD. V was trimmed by 7 bases and J by 0 bases, leaving 4 bases between them. CDR3 length: 12 residues. CDR3 residues: CATRASTDTQYF. CDR3 DNA: TGTGCCACCAGGGCTAGCACAGATACGCAGTATTTT.

This clonotype was observed many times. This chain links TRBV30 with TRBJ2-1; 12 bases line up with TRBD2. Germline-derived CDR1 and CDR2 are GTSNPN and SVGIG (reference sequence). CDR3 length: 13 residues. J lost 8 bases, V lost 7 bases, and 6 bases had no gene match. The DNA of the CDR3 is TGTGCCTTTAGGACTAGCGGGATATATGAGCAGTTCTTC. Its protein product is CAFRTSGIYEQFF. The variable domain in full, with the rest retrieved from reference TRBV30 and TRBJ2-1, is SQTIHQWPATLVQPVGSPLSLECTVEGTSNPNLYWYRQAAGRGLQLLFYSVGIGQISSEVPQNLSASRPQDRQFILSSKKLLLSDSGFYLCAFRTSGIYEQFFGPGTRLTVL.

The chain has TRBV2 and TRBJ1-3, with D unclear. V lost 7 bases to trimming and J lost 0 bases, with 16 bases between them. This CDR3 region has 16 residues. Germline V CDR1 and CDR2: SNHLY, FYNNEI. The CDR3 DNA reads as TGTGCCAGCATCCCTCACGCGGGGTACTCTGGAAACACCATATATTTT. Its protein is CASIPHAGYSGNTIYF.

This clonotype was counted many times. The chain combines TRBV3-1 with TRBJ2-7; 7 nucleotides agree with TRBD2. J lost 3 bases, V lost 4 bases, and 6 bases had no gene match. The CDR3 spans 14 residues. The germline CDR1 and CDR2 sequences are LGHDT and YNNKEL (reference sequence). The CDR3 DNA reads as TGTGCCAGCAGCCTAATCGAGCGGGACTACGAGCAGTACTTC. It is translated as CASSLIERDYEQYF.

This clonotype was counted at least ten times. This sequence joins TRBV11-2 and TRBJ1-5; TRBD1 matches at 9 bases. Trimming cost V 3 bases and J 6 bases; bases outside gene matches: 6. CDR1 and CDR2 from the germline V gene are SGHAT and FQNNGV. The CDR3 consists of 15 residues. The CDR3 bases are TGTGCCAGCAGCTTGGGGACAGGGATTAGTCAGCCCCAGCATTTT. Residues: CASSLGTGISQPQHF.

A few counts support this clonotype. This chain connects TRBV18 to TRBJ2-5; unclear D gene. Deletions cut 1 base from V and 0 bases from J, with 12 bases between. This CDR3 is built from 16 residues. The V gene's germline CDR1 is KGHSH and CDR2 LQKENI. CDR3 nucleotides: TGTGCCAGCTCACCACTGTTTAACAACAACCAAGAGACCCAGTACTTC. It yields the protein CASSPLFNNNQETQYF.